This entry describes one T cell receptor beta chain. The CDR3 contains 15 residues. Trimming took off 3 bases at V and 2 bases at J, with 13 bases between the two ends. Germline CDR1 LNHDA, CDR2 SQIVND (reference sequence). This record belongs to a study of blood T cell repertoires in COVID-19. Study background: The samples span acute and convalescent COVID-19 from the United States, Italy and Spain. Sources were T cells, B-cell-depleted T cells, or PBMCs; the material itself was cDNA or gDNA.

Original methodology: Researchers report that nucleated cell counts were estimated from reference gene primer amplification. Clones were read by immunoSEQ multiplex PCR, and TCRdb kept only the in-frame ones, dropping some. V, J and clone size are taken as reported in that table, and D and trimming were inferred from the DNA itself. The profile shows more than 200,000 clones, around 82% of them singletons. The rearrangement joins TRBV19 to TRBJ1-2; D is perhaps TRBD1 (6 bases). This receptor was obtained from a man in his forties with active or convalescent COVID-19. The specimen sequenced was peripheral blood. In DNA form, the CDR3 reads TGTGCCAGTAGTATGGAGGGGGGGGCCAACTATGGCTACACCTTC. This translates into CASSMEGGANYGYTF.